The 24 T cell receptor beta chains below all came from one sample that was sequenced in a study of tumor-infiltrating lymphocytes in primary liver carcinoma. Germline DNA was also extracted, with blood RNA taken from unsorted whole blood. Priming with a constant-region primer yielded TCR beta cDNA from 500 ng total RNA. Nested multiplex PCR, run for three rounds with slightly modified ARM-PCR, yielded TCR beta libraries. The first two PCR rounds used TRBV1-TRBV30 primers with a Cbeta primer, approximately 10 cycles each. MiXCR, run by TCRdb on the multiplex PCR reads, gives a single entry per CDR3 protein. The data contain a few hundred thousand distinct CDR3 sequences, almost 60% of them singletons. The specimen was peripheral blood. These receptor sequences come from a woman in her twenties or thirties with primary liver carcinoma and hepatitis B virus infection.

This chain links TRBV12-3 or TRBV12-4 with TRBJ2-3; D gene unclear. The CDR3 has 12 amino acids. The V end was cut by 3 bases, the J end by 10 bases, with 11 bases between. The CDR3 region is CASSLTRDAQYF. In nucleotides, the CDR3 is TGTGCCAGCAGTTTGACCCGAGACGCGCAGTATTTT.

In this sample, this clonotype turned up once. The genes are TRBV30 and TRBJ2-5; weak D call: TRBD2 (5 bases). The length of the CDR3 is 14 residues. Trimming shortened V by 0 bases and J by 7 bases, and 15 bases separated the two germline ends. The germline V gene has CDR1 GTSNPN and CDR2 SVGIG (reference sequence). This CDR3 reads CAWSVWLAEGTQYF. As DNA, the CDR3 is TGTGCCTGGAGTGTATGGCTAGCTGAGGGGACCCAGTACTTC.

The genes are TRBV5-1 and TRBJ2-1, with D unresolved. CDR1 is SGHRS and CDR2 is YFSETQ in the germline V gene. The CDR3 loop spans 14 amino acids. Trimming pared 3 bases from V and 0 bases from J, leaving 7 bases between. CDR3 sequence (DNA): TGCGCCAGCAGCTCGGAGAGCTCCTACAATGAGCAGTTCTTC. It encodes CASSSESSYNEQFF.

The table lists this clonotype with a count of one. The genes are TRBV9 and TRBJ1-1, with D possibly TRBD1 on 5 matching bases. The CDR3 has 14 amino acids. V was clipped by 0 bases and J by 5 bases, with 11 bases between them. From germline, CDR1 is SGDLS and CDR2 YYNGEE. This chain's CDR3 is CASSVAGGETEAFF. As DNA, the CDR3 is TGTGCCAGCAGCGTAGCTGGGGGGGAGACTGAAGCTTTCTTT.

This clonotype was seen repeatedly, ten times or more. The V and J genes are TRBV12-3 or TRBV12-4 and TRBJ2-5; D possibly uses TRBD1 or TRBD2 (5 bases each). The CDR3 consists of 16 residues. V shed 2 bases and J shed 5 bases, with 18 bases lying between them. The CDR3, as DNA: TGTGCCAGCAGTTTAAGTCCATGGGGGTCGGTGGAGACCCAGTACTTC. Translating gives CASSLSPWGSVETQYF.

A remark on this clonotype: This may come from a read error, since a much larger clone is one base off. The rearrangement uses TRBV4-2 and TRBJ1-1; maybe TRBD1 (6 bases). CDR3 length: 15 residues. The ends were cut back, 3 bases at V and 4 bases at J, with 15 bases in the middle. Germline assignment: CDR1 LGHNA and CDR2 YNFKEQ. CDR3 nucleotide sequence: TGTGCCAGCAGCCACGGGGGCAGGTCGGTCACTGAAGCTTTCTTT. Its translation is CASSHGGRSVTEAFF.

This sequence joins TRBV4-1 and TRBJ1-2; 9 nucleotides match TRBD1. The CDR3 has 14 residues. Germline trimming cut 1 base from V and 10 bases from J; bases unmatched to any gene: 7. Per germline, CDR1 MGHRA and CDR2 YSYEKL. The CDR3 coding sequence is TGCGCCAGCAGCCAAGGGACAGGGGAGGTCTTCTACACCTTC. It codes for CASSQGTGEVFYTF.

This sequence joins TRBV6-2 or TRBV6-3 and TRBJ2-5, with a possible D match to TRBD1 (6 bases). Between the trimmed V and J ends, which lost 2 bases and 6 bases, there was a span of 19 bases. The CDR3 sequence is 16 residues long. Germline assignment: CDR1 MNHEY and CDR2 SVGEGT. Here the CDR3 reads CASSYHTGSSRKTQYF. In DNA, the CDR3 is TGTGCCAGCAGTTACCATACAGGGAGTAGCAGGAAGACCCAGTACTTC.

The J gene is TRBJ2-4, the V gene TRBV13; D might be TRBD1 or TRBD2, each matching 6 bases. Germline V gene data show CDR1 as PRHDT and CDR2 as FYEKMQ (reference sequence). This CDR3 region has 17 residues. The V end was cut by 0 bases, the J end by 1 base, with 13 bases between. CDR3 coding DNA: TGTGCCAGCAGCTTAGGTGGGGGGCTGATTGCCAAAAACATTCAGTACTTC. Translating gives CASSLGGGLIAKNIQYF.

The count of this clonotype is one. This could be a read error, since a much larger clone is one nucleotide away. CDR3 coding DNA: TGTGCCGGCAGTTCGGTCACAGATACGCAGTATTTT. This translates into CAGSSVTDTQYF. The chain carries TRBV6-2 or TRBV6-3 and TRBJ2-3; D uncertain. The CDR3 has 12 residues. Per germline, CDR1 MNHEY and CDR2 SVGEGT.

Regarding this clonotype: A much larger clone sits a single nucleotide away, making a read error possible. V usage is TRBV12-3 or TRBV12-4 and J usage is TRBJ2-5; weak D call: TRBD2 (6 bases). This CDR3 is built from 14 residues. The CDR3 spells CVSSAPGLIETQYF. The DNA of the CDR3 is TGTGTCAGCAGCGCCCCGGGACTTATAGAGACCCAGTACTTC.

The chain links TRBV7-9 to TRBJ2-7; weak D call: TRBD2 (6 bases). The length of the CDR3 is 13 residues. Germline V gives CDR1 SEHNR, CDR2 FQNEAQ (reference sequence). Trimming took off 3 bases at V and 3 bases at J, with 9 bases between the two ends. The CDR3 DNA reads TGTGCCAGCAGCTTTGAGGGAGGCTACGAGCAGTACTTC. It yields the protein CASSFEGGYEQYF.

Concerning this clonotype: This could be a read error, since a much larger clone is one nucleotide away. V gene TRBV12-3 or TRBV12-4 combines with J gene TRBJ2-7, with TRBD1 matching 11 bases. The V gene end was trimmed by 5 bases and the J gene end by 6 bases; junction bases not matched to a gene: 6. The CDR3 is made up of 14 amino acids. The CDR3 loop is CASSLRDRGTEQYF. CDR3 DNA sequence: TGTGCCAGCAGTCTCCGGGACAGGGGGACCGAGCAGTACTTC.

The CDR3 spells CASRGGGLAGNRTKNIQYF. Written as DNA, the CDR3 is TGTGCCAGCAGGGGAGGCGGACTAGCGGGTAATCGGACCAAAAACATTCAGTACTTC. This rearrangement joins TRBV6-1 to TRBJ2-4; 11 nucleotides match TRBD2. This CDR3 is 19 amino acids long. CDR1 is MNHNS, CDR2 SASEGT, per germline. V shed 6 bases and J 2 bases; nucleotides not matched to a gene: 15.

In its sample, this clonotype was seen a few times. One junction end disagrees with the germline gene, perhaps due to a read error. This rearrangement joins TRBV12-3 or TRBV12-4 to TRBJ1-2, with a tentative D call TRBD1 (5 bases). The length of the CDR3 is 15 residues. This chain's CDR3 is CTSSFAGGTGSGYTF. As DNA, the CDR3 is TGTACCAGCAGTTTCGCAGGCGGGACTGGTAGTGGCTACACCTTC.

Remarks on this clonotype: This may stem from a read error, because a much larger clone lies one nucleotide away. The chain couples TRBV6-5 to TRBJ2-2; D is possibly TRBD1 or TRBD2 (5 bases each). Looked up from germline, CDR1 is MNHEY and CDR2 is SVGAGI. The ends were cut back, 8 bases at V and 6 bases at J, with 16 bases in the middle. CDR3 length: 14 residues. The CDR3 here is CASGTGTPPGELFF. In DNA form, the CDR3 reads TGTGCCAGCGGCACCGGGACCCCTCCCGGGGAGCTGTTTTTT.

This CDR3 reads CASSYSVLYDEQFF. In DNA, the CDR3 is TGTGCCAGCAGTTACTCGGTACTGTACGATGAGCAGTTCTTC. This rearrangement joins TRBV6-7 to TRBJ2-1; D ambiguous. TRBV6-7 is given ORF status, its function remaining uncertain. CDR3 length equals 14 residues. The V end lost 0 bases, the J end lost 8 bases, and 11 bases lay between the germline ends.

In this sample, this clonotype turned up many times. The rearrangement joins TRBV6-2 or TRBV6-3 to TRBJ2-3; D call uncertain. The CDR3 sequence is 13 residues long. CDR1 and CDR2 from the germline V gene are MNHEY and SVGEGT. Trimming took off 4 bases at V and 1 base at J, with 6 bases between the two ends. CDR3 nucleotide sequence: TGTGCCAGCAGTTCCCGGGGCACAGATACGCAGTATTTT. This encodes CASSSRGTDTQYF.

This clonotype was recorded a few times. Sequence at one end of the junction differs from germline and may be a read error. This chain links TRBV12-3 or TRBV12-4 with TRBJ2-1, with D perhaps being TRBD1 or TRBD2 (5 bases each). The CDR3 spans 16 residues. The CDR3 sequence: CASTYGTGVVYSEQFF. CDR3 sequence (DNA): TGTGCCAGCACCTACGGGACCGGTGTAGTTTACAGTGAGCAGTTCTTC.

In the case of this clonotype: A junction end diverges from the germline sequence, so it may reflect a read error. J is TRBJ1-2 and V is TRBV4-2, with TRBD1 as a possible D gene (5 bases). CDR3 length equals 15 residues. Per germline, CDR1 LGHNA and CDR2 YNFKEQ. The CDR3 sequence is CASSQADKGNYGYTF. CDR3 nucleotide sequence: TGCGCCAGCAGCCAAGCCGACAAGGGGAACTATGGCTACACCTTC.

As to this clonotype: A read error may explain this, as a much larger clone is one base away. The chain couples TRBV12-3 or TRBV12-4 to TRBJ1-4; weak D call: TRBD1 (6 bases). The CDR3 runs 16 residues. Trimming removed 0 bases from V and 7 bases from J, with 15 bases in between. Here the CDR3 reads CASSLALGQSGEKLFF. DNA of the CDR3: TGTGCCAGCAGTTTAGCGCTAGGACAGAGCGGTGAAAAACTGTTTTTT.

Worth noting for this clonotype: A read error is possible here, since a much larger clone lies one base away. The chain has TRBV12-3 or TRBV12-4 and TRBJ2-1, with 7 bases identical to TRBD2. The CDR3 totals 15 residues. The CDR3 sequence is CTSSPLADGVGEQFF. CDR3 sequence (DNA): TGTACCAGCAGTCCCCTAGCGGACGGGGTGGGTGAGCAGTTCTTC.

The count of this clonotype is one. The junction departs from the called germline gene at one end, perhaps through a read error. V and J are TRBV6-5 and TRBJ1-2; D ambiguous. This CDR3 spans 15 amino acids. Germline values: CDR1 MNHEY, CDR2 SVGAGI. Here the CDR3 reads CASSTSPTLGYGHTF. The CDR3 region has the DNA TGTGCCAGCAGTACGAGCCCGACCCTGGGCTATGGCCACACCTTC.

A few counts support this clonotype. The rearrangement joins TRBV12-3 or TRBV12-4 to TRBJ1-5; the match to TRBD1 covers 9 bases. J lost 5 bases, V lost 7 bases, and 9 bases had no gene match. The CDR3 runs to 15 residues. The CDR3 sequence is CASTQTGGLDQPQHF. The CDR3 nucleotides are TGTGCCAGCACCCAGACAGGGGGTCTCGATCAGCCCCAGCATTTT.